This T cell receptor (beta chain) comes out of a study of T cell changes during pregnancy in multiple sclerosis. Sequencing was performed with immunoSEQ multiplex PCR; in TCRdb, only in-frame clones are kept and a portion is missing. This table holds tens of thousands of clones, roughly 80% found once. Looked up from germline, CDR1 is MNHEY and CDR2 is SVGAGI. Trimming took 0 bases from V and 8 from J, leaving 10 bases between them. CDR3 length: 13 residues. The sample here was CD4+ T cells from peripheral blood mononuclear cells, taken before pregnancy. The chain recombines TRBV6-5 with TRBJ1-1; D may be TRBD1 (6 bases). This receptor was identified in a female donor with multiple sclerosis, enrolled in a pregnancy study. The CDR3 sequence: CASSYSGTQEAFF. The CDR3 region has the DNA TGTGCCAGCAGTTACTCGGGGACACAAGAAGCTTTCTTT.